This passage covers 30 T cell receptor beta chains from one sample sequenced in a study of glioma-infiltrating T cells after dendritic cell vaccination. TCRdb's table, derived via immunoSEQ multiplex PCR, lists solely in-frame clones and lacks some. The data show fewer than 100,000 clones, about nine tenths seen once. The sample consisted of blood, taken before dendritic cell vaccination. The receptors come from a human donor with glioblastoma.

Only one count was recorded for this clone. The chain joins TRBV27 to TRBJ2-7, with 10 positions matching TRBD2. CDR1 and CDR2 from the germline V gene are MNHEY and SMNVEV (reference sequence). Trimming removed 3 bases from V and 2 bases from J; junction bases left unmatched: 10. The CDR3 has 17 amino acids. The CDR3 DNA follows: TGTGCCAGCAGTTTGAGGCCTACTAGCGGGACGACCTACGAGCAGTACTTC. It codes for CASSLRPTSGTTYEQYF.

Here the CDR3 reads CASSVGGTPNGEQYF. CDR3 coding DNA: TGTGCCAGCAGCGTAGGCGGGACTCCCAATGGGGAGCAGTACTTC. V gene TRBV9 combines with J gene TRBJ2-7, with D possibly being TRBD2 (6 bases). This CDR3 contains 15 residues. The ends were cut back, 0 bases at V and 7 bases at J, with 17 bases in the middle. Germline lookup yields CDR1 SGDLS and CDR2 YYNGEE.

The chain has TRBV6-1 and TRBJ2-3; 9 bases match TRBD1. The CDR3 covers 15 residues. Germline CDR1 MNHNS, CDR2 SASEGT. V lost 1 base to trimming and J lost 9 bases; unmatched junction nucleotides: 8. In DNA, the CDR3 is TGTGCCAGCAGTGAAGAAGGGACAGGGAGGTACACGCAGTATTTT. Its translation: CASSEEGTGRYTQYF.

For the CDR3, the DNA is TGTGCCAGCAGGAACCGCGGGACCGATCAGCCCCAGCATTTT. As protein: CASRNRGTDQPQHF. The V and J genes are TRBV28 and TRBJ1-5; D may be TRBD1 (5 bases). V shed 6 bases and J shed 5 bases, with 14 bases lying between them. The CDR3 runs 14 residues. Germline CDR1 reads MDHEN; CDR2 reads SYDVKM.

The chain uses TRBV7-9 and TRBJ2-2; TRBD1 agrees at 9 bases. The J segment lost 3 bases and the V segment lost 5 bases, leaving 4 bases of the junction unmatched. This CDR3 is 15 amino acids long. Germline V gene sequence: CDR1 SEHNR, CDR2 FQNEAQ (reference sequence). The CDR3 sequence is CASSGDRVHTGELFF. The CDR3 DNA is TGTGCCAGCAGCGGGGACAGGGTACACACCGGGGAGCTGTTTTTT.

This clone was seen only a few times. The chain recombines TRBV5-1 with TRBJ2-5, with 7 bases identical to TRBD2. The CDR3 contains 14 residues. Germline V gene sequence: CDR1 SGHRS, CDR2 YFSETQ. V shed 4 bases and J 5 bases; nucleotides not matched to a gene: 8. Written as DNA, the CDR3 is TGCGCCAGCAGCGGGGAGCGGGGCGCGGAGACCCAGTACTTC. This sequence encodes CASSGERGAETQYF. The whole variable domain, filled in from reference TRBV5-1 and TRBJ2-5, reads KAGVTQTPRYLIKTRGQQVTLSCSPISGHRSVSWYQQTPGQGLQFLFEYFSETQRNKGNFPGRFSGRQFSNSRSEMNVSTLELGDSALYLCASSGERGAETQYFGPGTRLLVL.

This rearrangement joins TRBV30 to TRBJ2-5; 9 bases fit TRBD1. V dropped 4 bases and J dropped 5; count of bases not matched to a gene: 11. This CDR3 is built from 15 residues. CDR1 is GTSNPN and CDR2 is SVGIG in the germline V gene (reference sequence). The CDR3, as DNA: TGTGCCTGGAAGTTCTGGGACAGGGTCCATGAGACCCAGTACTTC. Translating it yields CAWKFWDRVHETQYF.

The chain carries TRBV27 and TRBJ1-5; TRBD1 matches at 9 bases. The germline V gene has CDR1 MNHEY and CDR2 SMNVEV (reference sequence). Trimming removed 5 bases from V and 2 bases from J; junction bases left unmatched: 7. The CDR3 length is 16 residues. The CDR3 nucleotides read TGTGCCAGCAGTCCCTGGGGACAGGGAGGCAATCAGCCCCAGCATTTT. This encodes CASSPWGQGGNQPQHF.

The CDR3 region has the DNA TGTGCCAGCAGCGTAGCTGGTAAAGCAGCGGGAGATGGCAATGAGCAGTTCTTC. Amino acid sequence: CASSVAGKAAGDGNEQFF. The chain combines TRBV9 with TRBJ2-1; 8 nucleotides match TRBD2. The CDR3 has 18 residues. V dropped 0 bases and J dropped 6; count of bases not matched to a gene: 14. CDR1 is SGDLS, CDR2 YYNGEE, per germline.

DNA of the CDR3: TGTGCCAGCAGGGGACAGGGGGGGACCCAGTACTTC. Its translation is CASRGQGGTQYF. V usage is TRBV2 and J usage is TRBJ2-5; 11 bases are shared with TRBD1. Germline CDR1 and CDR2: SNHLY and FYNNEI. The CDR3 is 12 residues long. The trim removed 6 bases at V and 7 bases at J, leaving 1 base unmatched.

The J gene is TRBJ2-7, the V gene TRBV11-2; TRBD1 agrees at 9 bases. The CDR3 loop spans 15 amino acids. The V gene's germline CDR1 is SGHAT and CDR2 FQNNGV. V shed 5 bases, J shed 5 bases, and the junction held 10 bases outside the gene matches. CDR3 residues: CASSLGQGPGDEQYF. The CDR3 nucleotides are TGTGCCAGCAGCCTCGGACAGGGGCCAGGGGACGAGCAGTACTTC.

The chain employs TRBV19 and TRBJ1-1, with 7 bases identical to TRBD1. CDR3 length: 14 amino acids. Germline CDR1 LNHDA, CDR2 SQIVND (reference sequence). Trimming removed 3 bases from V and 3 bases from J; junction bases left unmatched: 4. The CDR3 loop is CASSIQGVDTEAFF. In DNA, the CDR3 is TGTGCCAGTAGTATCCAGGGGGTTGACACTGAAGCTTTCTTT.

This chain links TRBV5-8 with TRBJ2-1; 12 bases line up with TRBD2. J lost 8 bases, V lost 5 bases, and 8 bases had no gene match. The CDR3 is 15 residues long. Germline-derived CDR1 and CDR2 are SGHTS and YDEGEE. CDR3 nucleotide sequence: TGTGCCAGCAGTCCTCTAGCGGGAGGGTTCGATGAGCAGTTCTTC. Residues: CASSPLAGGFDEQFF.

The chain joins TRBV5-4 to TRBJ2-1, with D perhaps matching TRBD1 (6 bases). The V gene's germline CDR1 is SGHNT and CDR2 YYREEE (reference sequence). The CDR3 sequence is 15 residues long. V gave up 1 base and J gave up 11 bases, with 19 bases separating them. The CDR3 DNA follows: TGTGCCAGCAGCTTGCCGACCCAAGGGTGGGACAAGCAGTTCTTC. It encodes CASSLPTQGWDKQFF.

The V gene is TRBV28, the J gene TRBJ2-7; 9 bases agree with TRBD2. V shed 6 bases, J shed 3 bases, and the junction held 12 bases outside the gene matches. This CDR3 spans 16 amino acids. CDR1 is MDHEN and CDR2 is SYDVKM in the germline V gene. The CDR3 DNA follows: TGTGCCAGCAGAACACCAAGGACTAGCGCCAACTACGAGCAGTACTTC. It codes for CASRTPRTSANYEQYF.

The chain carries TRBV28 and TRBJ2-7; no definite D call. The CDR3 consists of 12 residues. Trimming cost V 1 base and J 3 bases, with 4 bases left between them. Germline CDR1 is MDHEN and CDR2 is SYDVKM. CDR3 in amino acids: CASSLYHYEQYF. CDR3 nucleotide sequence: TGTGCCAGCAGTTTATATCACTACGAGCAGTACTTC.

This clone was seen just once. The V gene is TRBV28, the J gene TRBJ1-1, with 11 nucleotides matching TRBD1. CDR3 length equals 14 residues. V lost 3 bases, J lost 11 bases, and 8 bases stayed unmatched. The germline V gene encodes CDR1 MDHEN and CDR2 SYDVKM. The CDR3 nucleotides read TGTGCCAGCAGTTTCCGAGGACAGGGGGCGCGCGCTTTCTTT. Its protein product is CASSFRGQGARAFF.

The genes are TRBV27 and TRBJ2-2; TRBD2 matches 10 bases. Trimming cost V 2 bases and J 6 bases; bases outside gene matches: 6. CDR1 and CDR2 from the germline V gene are MNHEY and SMNVEV (reference sequence). The CDR3 covers 16 residues. The DNA for the CDR3 is TGTGCCAGCAGTTTAGCGTCGGGACTAGCGCCCGGGGAGCTGTTTTTT. As protein: CASSLASGLAPGELFF.

A note on this clone: In the same sample, other DNA sequences code for this CDR3. V and J are TRBV5-1 and TRBJ2-2; D ambiguous. The CDR3 runs 14 residues. Germline assignment: CDR1 SGHRS and CDR2 YFSETQ. Trimming took 0 bases from V and 1 from J, leaving 4 bases between them. The CDR3 here is CASSLALNTGELFF. As DNA, the CDR3 is TGCGCCAGCAGCTTGGCGTTGAACACCGGGGAGCTGTTTTTT.

The V gene is TRBV5-6, the J gene TRBJ2-1, with D possibly matching TRBD1 (5 bases). The CDR3 length is 17 residues. Germline V lookup: CDR1 SGHDT, CDR2 YYEEEE. Trimming took off 1 base at V and 1 base at J, with 15 bases between the two ends. The CDR3 spells CASSLLFRVGSYNEQFF. The CDR3 coding sequence is TGTGCCAGCAGCTTGTTGTTCAGGGTTGGGTCCTACAATGAGCAGTTCTTC.

This chain uses TRBV9 with TRBJ2-7, with 7 bases fitting TRBD1. This CDR3 is 14 amino acids long. Germline CDR1 SGDLS, CDR2 YYNGEE. J lost 3 bases, V lost 4 bases, and 7 bases had no gene match. Here the CDR3 reads CASSPRGTVYEQYF. CDR3 DNA sequence: TGTGCCAGCAGCCCCAGAGGGACAGTCTACGAGCAGTACTTC.

Written as DNA, the CDR3 is TGTGCCACAATAAAGGGGACTGAAGCTTTCTTT. Protein product: CATIKGTEAFF. The chain couples TRBV6-5 to TRBJ1-1, with D perhaps matching TRBD1 (5 bases). Deletions cut 10 bases from V and 5 bases from J, with 11 bases between. There are 11 residues in the CDR3. CDR1 is MNHEY, CDR2 SVGAGI, per germline.

The chain has TRBV5-1 and TRBJ2-5; TRBD1 aligns across 9 bases. CDR3 length: 14 residues. Germline V gene lookup returns CDR1 SGHRS and CDR2 YFSETQ. The V gene end was trimmed by 4 bases and the J gene end by 2 bases; junction bases not matched to a gene: 3. CDR3 in DNA: TGCGCCAGCAGCACAGGGACAGGGCAAGAGACCCAGTACTTC. Translated, it gives CASSTGTGQETQYF.

The rearrangement joins TRBV18 to TRBJ2-7; a possible D gene is TRBD1 (5 bases). The germline CDR1 and CDR2 sequences are KGHSH and LQKENI. V was shortened by 3 bases and J by 5 bases, with 11 bases between the two germline ends. The CDR3 consists of 13 residues. Here the CDR3 reads CASSPTAVHEQYF. CDR3 sequence (DNA): TGTGCCAGCTCACCGACAGCCGTCCACGAGCAGTACTTC.

As regards this clone: Mismatch with germline at one junction end may stem from a read error. This CDR3 is also generated by other DNA sequences in the sample. CDR3 residues: CASTFGEQGVYGYTF. CDR3 bases: TGTGCCAGCACCTTTGGCGAACAGGGGGTGTATGGCTATACCTTC. This sequence joins TRBV5-4 and TRBJ1-2; 8 positions agree with TRBD1. The CDR3 extends over 15 amino acids. From germline, CDR1 is SGHNT and CDR2 YYREEE (reference sequence).

The V call is TRBV6-4, the J call TRBJ2-7; 10 bases align to TRBD1. After removal of 4 bases from V and 7 bases from J, the junction contained 13 bases not matched to a gene. The V gene's germline CDR1 is MRHNA and CDR2 SNTAGT. CDR3 length equals 16 residues. CDR3 in DNA: TGTGCCAGCAGTGCACAGCCGGGACAGGGGCCTGAGGAGCAGTACTTC. Translating gives CASSAQPGQGPEEQYF.

This clone was seen just once. CDR3 sequence reads: CASSNRNRDRNHEQYF. The DNA for the CDR3 is TGTGCCAGCAGTAATCGAAACCGGGACAGGAACCACGAGCAGTACTTC. The chain combines TRBV6-7 with TRBJ2-7, with 8 bases identical to TRBD1. TRBV6-7 is given ORF status, its function remaining uncertain. The length of the CDR3 is 16 residues. J lost 5 bases, V lost 5 bases, and 14 bases had no gene match.

V gene TRBV11-3 combines with J gene TRBJ2-1, with D tentatively TRBD2 (6 bases). Germline V CDR1 and CDR2: SGHNT, YENEEA. Trimming removed 1 base from V and 5 bases from J, with 9 bases in between. The CDR3 runs to 14 residues. This CDR3 reads CASSLAGANNEQFF. CDR3 DNA: TGTGCCAGCAGCTTAGCGGGAGCAAACAATGAGCAGTTCTTC.

This chain joins TRBV6-1 and TRBJ2-5; 9 positions agree with TRBD1. The CDR3 has 18 residues. The V gene's germline CDR1 is MNHNS and CDR2 SASEGT. Trimming took 0 bases from V and 5 from J; bases not matched to a gene: 13. CDR3 sequence reads: CASSEAGGQGSRRETQYF. The CDR3 region has the DNA TGTGCCAGCAGTGAAGCAGGTGGACAGGGGTCTCGGCGGGAGACCCAGTACTTC.

V is TRBV29-1 and J is TRBJ2-7, with 11 positions matching TRBD1. V was pared by 3 bases and J by 3 bases, with 7 bases of the junction left unmatched. The CDR3 is 15 amino acids. Germline V gene lookup returns CDR1 SQVTM and CDR2 ANQGSEA. The CDR3 protein is CSVEDPGTGGYEQYF. CDR3 coding DNA: TGCAGCGTTGAGGATCCCGGGACAGGGGGCTACGAGCAGTACTTC.